This TCR beta chain was profiled in a study of cytomegalovirus exposure and HLA in healthy donors. At the level of the study: Earlier sequencing of approximately 200 million T cells yielded 100 million to 140 million unique TCR beta sequences. A preliminary data release comprised roughly 80 million unique TCRs obtained from HLA-typed donors. Study-wide results and caveats: Most CMV-associated TCR beta chains appeared HLA-restricted in a later analysis.

A word on this clone: Its antigen is still unknown.

The CDR3 is 14 amino acids. The ends were cut back, 7 bases at V and 4 bases at J, with 17 bases in the middle. Germline CDR1 reads SQVTM; CDR2 reads ANQGSEA. PCR amplification relied on 60 Vbeta primers (plus 13 Jbeta primers). The data were produced by immunoSEQ multiplex PCR, yet TCRdb's version contains in-frame clones alone and is incomplete. The sample consists of under 120,000 clones, just under 75% of them appearing once. The V gene is TRBV29-1, the J gene TRBJ1-5; D gene uncertain. The TCR comes from a man over 45 in good health and CMV-seropositive. Sequences were obtained from PBMCs. CDR3 sequence: CSASGSGANQPQHF. CDR3 nucleotides: TGCAGCGCCTCCGGATCAGGTGCGAATCAGCCCCAGCATTTT.